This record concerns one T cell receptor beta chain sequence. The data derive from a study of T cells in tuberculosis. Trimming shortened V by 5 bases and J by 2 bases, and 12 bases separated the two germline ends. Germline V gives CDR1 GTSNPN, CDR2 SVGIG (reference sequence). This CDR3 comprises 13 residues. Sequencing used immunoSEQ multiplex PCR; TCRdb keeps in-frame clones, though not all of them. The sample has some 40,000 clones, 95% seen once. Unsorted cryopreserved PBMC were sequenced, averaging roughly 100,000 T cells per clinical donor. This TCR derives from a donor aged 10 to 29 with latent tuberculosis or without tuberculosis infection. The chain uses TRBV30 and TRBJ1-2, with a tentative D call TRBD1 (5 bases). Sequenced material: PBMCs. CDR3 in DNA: TGTGCCTGGGTATCAGGGTTGAACTATGGCTACACCTTC. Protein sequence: CAWVSGLNYGYTF.